This T cell receptor (beta chain) was sequenced for a study of preoperative IRX-2 immunotherapy in early breast cancer. CDR1 is LNHDA, CDR2 SQIVND, per germline (reference sequence). The CDR3 contains 16 residues. The V end was cut by 7 bases, the J end by 2 bases, with 15 bases between. The table came from immunoSEQ multiplex PCR; TCRdb's copy has only in-frame clones and leaves some out. Of 40,000 to 50,000 clones listed, roughly 80% were seen once; the top ten hold 1.2%. As for treatment: preoperative locoregional IRX-2 cytokine immunotherapy. Patients received preoperative, locoregional IRX-2 cytokine immunotherapy in a phase Ib study.

This TCR was recovered from a human donor with breast cancer. This sample comprised tumor tissue, obtained after IRX-2 immunotherapy. The chain employs TRBV19 and TRBJ1-6; maybe TRBD1 (6 bases). In DNA form, the CDR3 reads TGTGCCAGTACCATCGACAGGACGCCCTATAATTCACCCCTCCACTTT. Residues: CASTIDRTPYNSPLHF.